These 24 T cell receptor beta chains share one sample of origin, sequenced in a study of blood T cells in healthy people across ages. It was with a sample-barcoded 5' primer and a J-beta primer mix that a second PCR of roughly 7 to 12 cycles was run. TCRdb reprocessed the 5' RACE reads via MiXCR and lists one record per CDR3 protein. The table has 600,000 to 800,000 distinct CDR3 sequences, around 52% seen once. What was sequenced was blood. The receptors originated from a woman of 80 years or more in good health.

As for this clonotype: Given a much more abundant clone one base away, this may be a read error. The rearrangement links TRBV29-1 to TRBJ2-4; D is tentatively TRBD1 or TRBD2 (5 bases each). The germline CDR1 and CDR2 sequences are SQVTM and ANQGSEA. CDR3 length equals 16 residues. CDR3 DNA sequence: TGCAACGTTGTTGGGGCCGCAAGCTTGGGGGAAAACATTCAGTACTTC. This translates into CNVVGAASLGENIQYF.

This clonotype was seen ten or more times. This chain links TRBV12-3 or TRBV12-4 with TRBJ2-5, with TRBD1 as a possible D gene (6 bases). This CDR3 comprises 14 residues. Trimming took off 6 bases at V and 3 bases at J, with 14 bases between the two ends. CDR3 DNA: TGTGCCAGCAGCCTCGACAGGCCTGAAGAGACCCAGTACTTC. This encodes CASSLDRPEETQYF.

This clonotype was seen repeatedly, ten times or more. The chain joins TRBV9 to TRBJ2-5, with 13 bases matching TRBD2. Germline assignment: CDR1 SGDLS and CDR2 YYNGEE. This CDR3 has 19 amino acids. V shed 4 bases, J shed 4 bases, and the junction held 16 bases outside the gene matches. The CDR3 protein is CASSLGTSGDGLVRETQYF. For the CDR3, the DNA is TGTGCCAGCAGCCTAGGGACTAGCGGGGACGGGCTTGTGCGAGAGACCCAGTACTTC.

This clonotype was detected many times. The rearrangement uses TRBV5-1 and TRBJ2-1, with unresolved D. Germline assignment: CDR1 SGHRS and CDR2 YFSETQ. This CDR3 is built from 14 residues. Trimming cost V 0 bases and J 0 bases, with 4 bases left between them. CDR3 sequence reads: CASSLEGSYNEQFF. CDR3 in DNA: TGCGCCAGCAGCTTGGAGGGCTCCTACAATGAGCAGTTCTTC.

This clonotype appeared a few times. This may come from a read error, since a much larger clone is one base off. This sequence joins TRBV20-1 and TRBJ2-7; D is tentatively TRBD1 or TRBD2 (5 bases each). CDR1 and CDR2 (germline): DFQATT, SNEGSKA (reference sequence). This CDR3 contains 13 residues. With 6 bases removed from V and 7 bases from J, the gap between germline ends came to 19 bases. CDR3 sequence reads: CSATGTEGHEQYF. CDR3 coding DNA: TGCAGTGCGACCGGGACCGAGGGGCATGAGCAGTACTTC.

This clonotype was detected a few times. The chain combines TRBV12-3 or TRBV12-4 with TRBJ1-5, with a weak D call TRBD1 (5 bases). Trimming left V 1 base short and J 1 base short, with 11 bases between. The CDR3 runs 16 residues. CDR3 in amino acids: CASSLVAGRSNQPQHF. CDR3 nucleotides: TGTGCCAGCAGTTTAGTGGCAGGGCGAAGCAATCAGCCCCAGCATTTT.

This clonotype was detected many times. The chain uses TRBV20-1 and TRBJ2-3; 7 positions agree with TRBD2. CDR3 size: 12 residues. The germline V gene has CDR1 DFQATT and CDR2 SNEGSKA (reference sequence). V lost 7 bases, J lost 2 bases, and 3 bases stayed unmatched. CDR3 sequence (DNA): TGCAGTGTGGCGGGGGACACAGATACGCAGTATTTT. Encoded protein: CSVAGDTDTQYF.

Details on this clonotype: It may be a read error: a sequence one base away is much more abundant. The chain recombines TRBV29-1 with TRBJ2-5; 12 bases map to TRBD1. Losses at the gene ends were 6 bases for V and 11 bases for J; bases not matched to a gene: 13. The CDR3 runs to 14 residues. CDR1 and CDR2 from the germline V gene are SQVTM and ANQGSEA. The CDR3 region is CSVTRDRGRLKQYF. The DNA of the CDR3 is TGCAGCGTGACCAGGGACAGGGGGCGTTTAAAGCAGTACTTC.

This clonotype has more than one count but fewer than ten. The chain carries TRBV24-1 and TRBJ2-2; 8 nucleotides line up with TRBD2. This CDR3 has 16 amino acids. The trim removed 8 bases at V and 4 bases at J, leaving 11 bases unmatched. Germline CDR1 is KGHDR and CDR2 is SFDVKD. The CDR3 spells CATIRPGGRLTGELFF. The CDR3 bases are TGTGCCACCATCCGACCTGGCGGGAGGCTCACCGGGGAGCTGTTTTTT.

V is TRBV29-1 and J is TRBJ2-1; 9 bases fit TRBD2. Germline-derived CDR1 and CDR2 are SQVTM and ANQGSEA. There are 13 residues in the CDR3. Germline trimming cut 5 bases from V and 6 bases from J; bases unmatched to any gene: 5. The CDR3 sequence: CSVKGTSTNEQFF. The CDR3 coding sequence is TGCAGCGTTAAGGGGACTAGCACCAATGAGCAGTTCTTC.

V is TRBV12-3 or TRBV12-4 and J is TRBJ2-2; the D gene is possibly TRBD2 (6 bases). Trimming cost V 10 bases and J 5 bases, with 11 bases left between them. The CDR3 loop spans 12 amino acids. CDR3 nucleotide sequence: TGTGCCACCAGGCGGGGAACCGGGGAGCTGTTTTTT. Encoded protein: CATRRGTGELFF.

In this sample, this clonotype turned up many times. The chain combines TRBV12-3 or TRBV12-4 with TRBJ2-3, with a possible D match to TRBD1 (5 bases). Trimming left V 7 bases short and J 4 bases short, with 24 bases between. There are 17 residues in the CDR3. The CDR3 spells CASTPFPQGVRADTQYF. The CDR3 region has the DNA TGTGCCAGCACGCCGTTCCCCCAGGGTGTTAGGGCAGATACGCAGTATTTT.

The rearrangement uses TRBV29-1 and TRBJ2-3; TRBD2 agrees at 7 bases. The germline CDR1 and CDR2 sequences are SQVTM and ANQGSEA. The J segment lost 0 bases and the V segment lost 5 bases, leaving 14 bases of the junction unmatched. The CDR3 runs 17 residues. CDR3 in amino acids: CSVNLAETLQSTDTQYF. CDR3 coding DNA: TGCAGCGTTAATCTAGCGGAAACCCTACAGAGCACAGATACGCAGTATTTT.

This clonotype was recorded at least ten times. The V gene is TRBV7-9, the J gene TRBJ2-7; the D is unclear. This CDR3 is 12 amino acids long. Per the germline V gene, CDR1 is SEHNR and CDR2 is FQNEAQ (reference sequence). V lost 5 bases to trimming and J lost 3 bases, with 8 bases between them. This CDR3 is CASSQQSYEQYF. In DNA, the CDR3 is TGTGCCAGCAGCCAACAGAGCTACGAGCAGTACTTC. Looking up the rest from reference TRBV7-9 and TRBJ2-7 gives the full variable domain: DTGVSQNPRHKITKRGQNVTFRCDPISEHNRLYWYRQTLGQGPEFLTYFQNEAQLEKSRLLSDRFSAERPKGSFSTLEIQRTEQGDSAMYLCASSQQSYEQYFGPGTRLTVT.

This chain links TRBV28 with TRBJ1-5, with D possibly being TRBD1 (6 bases). Germline V lookup: CDR1 MDHEN, CDR2 SYDVKM. V lost 2 bases to trimming and J lost 7 bases, with 12 bases between them. The CDR3 has 14 residues. For the CDR3, the DNA is TGTGCCAGCAGTTTAAACACAGGGAGGCAGCCCCAGCATTTT. Translating gives CASSLNTGRQPQHF.

The chain is built from TRBV14 and TRBJ2-7, with 8 bases identical to TRBD2. The trim removed 5 bases at V and 4 bases at J, leaving 7 bases unmatched. The germline V gene encodes CDR1 SGHDN and CDR2 FVKESK. This CDR3 contains 14 residues. CDR3 nucleotides: TGTGCCAGCAGCTCACGACTAGCGTCTTACGAGCAGTACTTC. It yields the protein CASSSRLASYEQYF.

This clonotype was observed a few times. V usage is TRBV27 and J usage is TRBJ2-1, with D hard to call. V was clipped by 5 bases and J by 6 bases, with 14 bases between them. CDR3 length equals 14 residues. Germline CDR1 is MNHEY and CDR2 is SMNVEV (reference sequence). The CDR3: CASSVIALANEQFF. The CDR3 region has the DNA TGTGCCAGCAGTGTAATTGCACTTGCCAATGAGCAGTTCTTC.

This clonotype has a handful of counts. This clone may be a read error of a much larger clone one base away. The J gene is TRBJ2-5, the V gene TRBV6-5; D remains ambiguous. Germline CDR1 and CDR2: MNHEY and SVGAGI. The length of the CDR3 is 14 residues. V lost 2 bases, J lost 4 bases, and 11 bases lay in between. The CDR3 nucleotides read TGTGCCAGCAGTTACGCCGAGTTGACAGAGACCCAGTACTTC. Translation gives CASSYAELTETQYF.

The chain has TRBV20-1 and TRBJ2-6; D gene ambiguous. The V gene lost 5 bases and the J gene lost 0 bases, with 11 bases spanning the gap. Per germline, CDR1 DFQATT and CDR2 SNEGSKA (reference sequence). The CDR3 loop spans 15 amino acids. CDR3 DNA sequence: TGCAGTGCTCTGGCAGCACACTCTGGGGCCAACGTCCTGACTTTC. Translating gives CSALAAHSGANVLTF.

CDR3 sequence (DNA): TGTGCCAGCAGTTTAGTAAGCGGGAGTTACAATGAGCAGTACTTC. Protein: CASSLVSGSYNEQYF. The genes are TRBV27 and TRBJ2-5, with 8 bases lining up with TRBD2. The CDR3 is 15 residues long. The V and J ends lost 2 bases and 11 bases, in that order; junction bases with no gene match: 13. Germline lookup yields CDR1 MNHEY and CDR2 SMNVEV (reference sequence).

This clonotype was recorded a few times. Just one base apart from a much larger clone, this may be a read error. The CDR3 reads CASSFDGGAYNEQFF. The CDR3 region has the DNA TGCGCCAGCAGCTTTGATGGGGGGGCCTACAATGAGCAGTTCTTC. This chain joins TRBV5-1 and TRBJ2-1; 7 nucleotides align to TRBD2. V shed 2 bases and J 2 bases; nucleotides not matched to a gene: 4. CDR3 size: 15 residues. The germline V gene encodes CDR1 SGHRS and CDR2 YFSETQ. Supplemented by reference TRBV5-1 and TRBJ2-1, the full variable domain reads KAGVTQTPRYLIKTRGQQVTLSCSPISGHRSVSWYQQTPGQGLQFLFEYFSETQRNKGNFPGRFSGRQFSNSRSEMNVSTLELGDSALYLCASSFDGGAYNEQFFGPGTRLTVL.

The chain links TRBV29-1 to TRBJ1-1; a possible D gene is TRBD1 (5 bases). CDR3 length equals 12 residues. CDR1 and CDR2 from the germline V gene are SQVTM and ANQGSEA. V was shortened by 7 bases and J by 4 bases, with 13 bases between the two germline ends. Written as DNA, the CDR3 is TGCAGCGCCATCGGGGGTGGCACTGAAGCTTTCTTT. Its protein product is CSAIGGGTEAFF.

This clonotype was counted only a few times. The chain carries TRBV5-1 and TRBJ2-1; 8 nucleotides match TRBD2. The DNA end lines up better with TRBJ2-7; the J call may be wrong. From germline, CDR1 is SGHRS and CDR2 YFSETQ. This CDR3 is 19 amino acids long. In DNA form, the CDR3 reads TGCGCCAGCAGCTTTCCCGGGACTAGGTTACGGGATTCCTACAATGAGCAGTACTTC. Translation: CASSFPGTRLRDSYNEQYF.

The V call is TRBV7-2, the J call TRBJ2-3; 10 bases are shared with TRBD2. The CDR3 totals 16 residues. The V segment lost 5 bases and the J segment 2 bases; nucleotides outside the gene matches: 7. CDR1 SGHTA and CDR2 FQGNSA come from the germline V gene. Here the CDR3 reads CASSPISGGVTDTQYF. The CDR3 coding sequence is TGTGCCAGCAGCCCAATAAGCGGGGGGGTCACAGATACGCAGTATTTT.